A single T cell receptor beta chain is shown here with its context. V was trimmed by 4 bases and J by 6 bases, leaving 14 bases between them. Per the germline V gene, CDR1 is SGHRS and CDR2 is YFSETQ. The CDR3 consists of 13 residues. The data were taken from a study of graft-versus-host responses after intestinal transplantation. For the study at large: In this cohort, recipients had multivisceral, liver-intestinal, or isolated intestinal transplants. Induction with anti-thymocyte globulin, then tacrolimus and steroids for roughly three years, was given to all recipients.

The assay was immunoSEQ multiplex PCR, and TCRdb's table has in-frame clones only and misses some. Of tens of thousands of clones listed, 85% to 95% are singletons. The origin of this receptor is a human patient who received an intestinal transplant, so some T cells may come from the graft donor. The sequenced sample was PBMCs, obtained about 800 days after a first intestinal transplant, on the day of a second. This chain connects TRBV5-1 to TRBJ2-7; no reliable D call. The CDR3 coding sequence is TGCGCCAGCAGCCCCAGTGGGGTACGCGAGCAGTACTTC. Amino acid sequence: CASSPSGVREQYF.